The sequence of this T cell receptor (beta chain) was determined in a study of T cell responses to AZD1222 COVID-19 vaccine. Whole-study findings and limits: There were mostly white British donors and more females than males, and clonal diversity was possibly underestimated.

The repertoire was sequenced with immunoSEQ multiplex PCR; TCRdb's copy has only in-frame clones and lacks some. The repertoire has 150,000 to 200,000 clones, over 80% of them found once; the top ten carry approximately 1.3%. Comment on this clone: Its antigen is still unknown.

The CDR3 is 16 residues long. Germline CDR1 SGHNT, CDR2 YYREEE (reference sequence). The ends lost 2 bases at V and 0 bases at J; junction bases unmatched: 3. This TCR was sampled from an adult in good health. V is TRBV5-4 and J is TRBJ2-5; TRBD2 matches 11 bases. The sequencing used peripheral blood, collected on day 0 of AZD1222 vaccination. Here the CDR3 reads CASSFSGLADQETQYF. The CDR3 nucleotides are TGTGCCAGCAGCTTTTCGGGACTAGCGGACCAAGAGACCCAGTACTTC. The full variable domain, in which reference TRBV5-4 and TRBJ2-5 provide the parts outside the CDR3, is ETGVTQSPTHLIKTRGQQVTLRCSSQSGHNTVSWYQQALGQGPQFIFQYYREEENGRGNFPPRFSGLQFPNYSSELNVNALELDDSALYLCASSFSGLADQETQYFGPGTRLLVL.